This TCR beta chain was retrieved from a study of cytomegalovirus exposure and HLA in healthy donors. V shed 0 bases and J shed 10 bases, with 9 bases lying between them. The germline gives CDR1 GTSNPN, CDR2 SVGIG (reference sequence). The CDR3 extends over 11 amino acids. The PCR was carried out with 60 Vbeta primers and 13 Jbeta primers. Generated by immunoSEQ multiplex PCR, the TCRdb table keeps only in-frame clones and is missing some. The table includes some 250,000 clones, 82% detected once. This clone was detected once. The chain couples TRBV30 to TRBJ1-1; tentative D call: TRBD1 (5 bases). This clonotype was sampled from a woman in her 40s in good health and CMV-seropositive. The sample consisted of PBMCs. CDR3 in amino acids: CAWSVTGGAFF. CDR3 sequence (DNA): TGTGCCTGGAGTGTAACGGGGGGAGCTTTCTTT.